In this sample, the clone carrying this TCR beta chain turned up a few times. Amplified TCR beta CDR3 regions came from RNA transcripts. First-round RT-PCR targeting the TCR CDR3 was performed with the HTBI primer set. TCRdb used MiXCR to reprocess the multiplex PCR reads, holding one entry per CDR3 protein. The sample has 370,000 or so distinct CDR3 sequences, 15% to 18% seen once. The sample originates from a study of T cells in Graves' hyperthyroidism and ophthalmopathy. This clonotype was obtained from a woman between 18 and 30 years old with Graves' hyperthyroidism that later progressed to Graves' ophthalmopathy. The sequenced sample was blood.

In nucleotides, the CDR3 is TGTGCCAGTACAGACGGGAGGATTAATGAGCAGTTCTTC. It encodes CASTDGRINEQFF. V and J are TRBV19 and TRBJ2-1, with 7 bases matching TRBD2. Germline CDR1 is LNHDA and CDR2 is SQIVND (reference sequence). This CDR3 is built from 13 residues. With 7 bases clipped from V and 7 bases from J, the junction kept 7 bases outside the gene matches.